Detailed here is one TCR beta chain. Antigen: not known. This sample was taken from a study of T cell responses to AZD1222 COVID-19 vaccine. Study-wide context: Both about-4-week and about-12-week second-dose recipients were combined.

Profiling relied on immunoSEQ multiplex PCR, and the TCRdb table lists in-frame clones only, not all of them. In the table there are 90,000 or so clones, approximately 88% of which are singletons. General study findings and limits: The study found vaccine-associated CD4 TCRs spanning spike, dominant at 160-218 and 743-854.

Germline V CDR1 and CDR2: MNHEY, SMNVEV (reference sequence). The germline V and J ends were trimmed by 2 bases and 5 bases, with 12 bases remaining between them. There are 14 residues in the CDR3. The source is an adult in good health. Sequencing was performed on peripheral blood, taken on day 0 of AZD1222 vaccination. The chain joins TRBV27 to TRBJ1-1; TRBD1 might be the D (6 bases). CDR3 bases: TGTGCCAGCAGTTTACAGGGGATGGGGACTGAAGCTTTCTTT. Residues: CASSLQGMGTEAFF.